This record covers a single T cell receptor (beta chain). This record belongs to a study of shared clonotypes between healthy human individuals. When replicate PCRs were run on sorted subsets, they used about 220 ng DNA, about 31,000 T cell genomes. The data were produced by immunoSEQ multiplex PCR, yet TCRdb's version contains in-frame clones alone and is incomplete. The sample lists about 2.1 million clones, roughly 93% occurring once. Positively selected for CCR7, the CD45RO-negative cells used as naive CD8 cells excluded terminally differentiated effector memory CD45RA+ cells. All donors were healthy HIV-negative adults lacking recent acute infections or vaccinations. What was sequenced was naive CD8+ T cells from PBMCs. This receptor was obtained from a man in his late teens or twenties in good health. Some clones in this sample may be carry-over from other donors' samples.

DNA of the CDR3: TGTGCCAGCAGCGTAGGCGACGAGCCTCCTCTAGGTATTCCCATCTCCGGGGAGCTGTTTTTT. Its translation: CASSVGDEPPLGIPISGELFF. V is TRBV9 and J is TRBJ2-2; D not resolved. V dropped 0 bases and J dropped 6 bases, with 30 bases sitting between them. CDR1 is SGDLS and CDR2 is YYNGEE in the germline V gene. There are 21 residues in the CDR3.